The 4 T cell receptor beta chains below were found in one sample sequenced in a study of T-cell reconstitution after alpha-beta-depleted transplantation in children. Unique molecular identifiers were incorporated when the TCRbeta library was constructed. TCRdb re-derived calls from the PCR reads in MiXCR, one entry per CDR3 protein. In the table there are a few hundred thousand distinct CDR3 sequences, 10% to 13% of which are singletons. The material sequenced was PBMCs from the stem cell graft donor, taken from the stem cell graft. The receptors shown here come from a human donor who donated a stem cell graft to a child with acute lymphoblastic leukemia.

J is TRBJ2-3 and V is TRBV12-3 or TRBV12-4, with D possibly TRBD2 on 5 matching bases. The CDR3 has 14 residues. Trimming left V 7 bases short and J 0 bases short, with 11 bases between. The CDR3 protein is CASKLSVSTDTQYF. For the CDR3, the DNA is TGTGCCAGCAAACTTAGCGTTAGCACAGATACGCAGTATTTT.

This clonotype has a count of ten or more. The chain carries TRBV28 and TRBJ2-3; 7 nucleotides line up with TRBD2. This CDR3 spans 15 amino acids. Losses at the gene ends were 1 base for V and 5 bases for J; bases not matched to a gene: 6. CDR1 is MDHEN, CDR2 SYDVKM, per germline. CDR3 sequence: CASSLYGGRGDTQYF. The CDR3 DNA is TGTGCCAGCAGTTTATACGGCGGGAGAGGAGATACGCAGTATTTT.

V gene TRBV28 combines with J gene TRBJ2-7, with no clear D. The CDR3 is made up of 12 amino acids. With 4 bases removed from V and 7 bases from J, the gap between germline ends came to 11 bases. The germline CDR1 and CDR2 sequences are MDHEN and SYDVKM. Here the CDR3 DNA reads TGTGCCAGCAGTTCCACCCCGGTGGAGCAGTACTTC. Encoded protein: CASSSTPVEQYF.

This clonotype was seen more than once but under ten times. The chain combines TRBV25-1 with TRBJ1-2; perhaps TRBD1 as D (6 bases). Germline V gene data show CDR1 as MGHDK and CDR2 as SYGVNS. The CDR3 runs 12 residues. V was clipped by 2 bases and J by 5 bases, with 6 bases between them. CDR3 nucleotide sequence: TGTGCCAGCAGTGAACAGGGGTATGGCTACACCTTC. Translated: CASSEQGYGYTF.